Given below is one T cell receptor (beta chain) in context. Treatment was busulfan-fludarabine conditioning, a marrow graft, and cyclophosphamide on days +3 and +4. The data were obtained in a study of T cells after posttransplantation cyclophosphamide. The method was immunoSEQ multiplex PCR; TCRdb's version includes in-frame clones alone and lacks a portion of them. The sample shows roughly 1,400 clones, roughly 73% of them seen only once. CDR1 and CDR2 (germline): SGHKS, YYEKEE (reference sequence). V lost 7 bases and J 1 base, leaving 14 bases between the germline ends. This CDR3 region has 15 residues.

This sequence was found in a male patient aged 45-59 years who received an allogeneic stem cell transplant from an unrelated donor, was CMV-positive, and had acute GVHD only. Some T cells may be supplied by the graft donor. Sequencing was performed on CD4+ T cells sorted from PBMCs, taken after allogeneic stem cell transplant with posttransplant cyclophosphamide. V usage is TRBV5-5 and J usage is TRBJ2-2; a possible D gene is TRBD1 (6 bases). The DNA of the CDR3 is TGTGCCAGCGGCCCACCGGGACAGAACACCGGGGAGCTGTTTTTT. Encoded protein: CASGPPGQNTGELFF.